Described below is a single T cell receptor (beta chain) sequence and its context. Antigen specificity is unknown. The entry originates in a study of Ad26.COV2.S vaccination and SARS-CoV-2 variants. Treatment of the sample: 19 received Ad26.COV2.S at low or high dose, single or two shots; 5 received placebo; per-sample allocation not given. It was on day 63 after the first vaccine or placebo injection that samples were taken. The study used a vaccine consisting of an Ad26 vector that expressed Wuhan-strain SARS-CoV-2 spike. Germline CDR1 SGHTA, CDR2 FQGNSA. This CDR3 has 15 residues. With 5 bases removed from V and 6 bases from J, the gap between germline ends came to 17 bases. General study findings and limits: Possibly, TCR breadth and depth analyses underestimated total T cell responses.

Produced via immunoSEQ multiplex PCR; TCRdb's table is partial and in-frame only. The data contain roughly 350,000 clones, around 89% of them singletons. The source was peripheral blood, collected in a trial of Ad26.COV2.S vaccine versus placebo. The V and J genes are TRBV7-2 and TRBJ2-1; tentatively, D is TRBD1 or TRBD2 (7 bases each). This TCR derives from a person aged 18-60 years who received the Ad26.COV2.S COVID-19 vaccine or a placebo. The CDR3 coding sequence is TGTGCCAGCAGCCGGGGAGGGGGCCGCGTCAATGAGCAGTTCTTC. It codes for CASSRGGGRVNEQFF.